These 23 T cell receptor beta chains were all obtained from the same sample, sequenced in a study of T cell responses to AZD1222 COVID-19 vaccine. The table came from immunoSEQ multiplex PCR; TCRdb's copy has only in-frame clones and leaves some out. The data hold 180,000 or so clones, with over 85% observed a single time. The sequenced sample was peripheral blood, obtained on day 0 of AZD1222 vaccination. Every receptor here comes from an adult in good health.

CDR3 loop: CASSPAGGYTEAFF. Here the CDR3 DNA reads TGCGCCAGCAGCCCGGCTGGAGGGTACACTGAAGCTTTCTTT. The rearrangement uses TRBV5-1 and TRBJ1-1; D is uncertain. The germline V gene has CDR1 SGHRS and CDR2 YFSETQ. The CDR3 has 14 residues. Trimming removed 4 bases at V and 3 bases at J, with 13 bases between.

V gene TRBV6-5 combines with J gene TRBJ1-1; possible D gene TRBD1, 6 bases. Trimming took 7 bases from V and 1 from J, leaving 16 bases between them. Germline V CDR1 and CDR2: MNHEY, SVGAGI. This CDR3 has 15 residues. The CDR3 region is CASIPPGTPNTEAFF. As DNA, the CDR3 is TGTGCCAGCATTCCCCCCGGGACACCGAACACTGAAGCTTTCTTT.

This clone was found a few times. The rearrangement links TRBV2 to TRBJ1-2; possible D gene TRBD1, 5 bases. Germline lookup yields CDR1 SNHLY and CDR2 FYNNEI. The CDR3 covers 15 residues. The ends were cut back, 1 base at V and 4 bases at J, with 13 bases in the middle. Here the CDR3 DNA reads TGTGCCAGCAGTGAAGTGTCGACAGACCTCTATGGCTACACCTTC. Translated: CASSEVSTDLYGYTF.

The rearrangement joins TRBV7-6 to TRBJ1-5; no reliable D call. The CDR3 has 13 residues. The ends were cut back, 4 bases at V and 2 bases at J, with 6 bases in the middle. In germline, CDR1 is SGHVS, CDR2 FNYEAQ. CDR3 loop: CASSSGGNQPQHF. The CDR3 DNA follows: TGTGCCAGCAGCTCGGGTGGCAATCAGCCCCAGCATTTT.

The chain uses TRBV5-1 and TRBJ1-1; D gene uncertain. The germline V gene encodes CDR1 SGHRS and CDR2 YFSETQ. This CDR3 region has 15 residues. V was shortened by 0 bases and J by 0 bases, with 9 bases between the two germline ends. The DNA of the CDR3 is TGCGCCAGCAGCTTGGAGGCCAGCCTGAACACTGAAGCTTTCTTT. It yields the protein CASSLEASLNTEAFF.

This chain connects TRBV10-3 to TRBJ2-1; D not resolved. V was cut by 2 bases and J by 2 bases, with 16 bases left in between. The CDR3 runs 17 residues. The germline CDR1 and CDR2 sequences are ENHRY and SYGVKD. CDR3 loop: CAISENPSDHPYNEQFF. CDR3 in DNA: TGTGCCATCAGTGAGAATCCCTCGGACCATCCCTACAATGAGCAGTTCTTC.

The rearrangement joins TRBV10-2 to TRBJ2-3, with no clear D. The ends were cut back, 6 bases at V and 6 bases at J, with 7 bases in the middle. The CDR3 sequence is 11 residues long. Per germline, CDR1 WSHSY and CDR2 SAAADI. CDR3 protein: CASSQADTQYF. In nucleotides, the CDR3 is TGCGCCAGCAGCCAAGCGGATACGCAGTATTTT.

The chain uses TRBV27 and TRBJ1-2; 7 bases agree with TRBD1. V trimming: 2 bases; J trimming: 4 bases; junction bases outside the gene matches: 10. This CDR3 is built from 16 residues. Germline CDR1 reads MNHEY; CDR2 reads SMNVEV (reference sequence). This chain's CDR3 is CASSLKGGRSFYGYTF. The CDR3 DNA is TGTGCCAGCAGTTTAAAAGGGGGCAGGAGCTTCTATGGCTACACCTTC.

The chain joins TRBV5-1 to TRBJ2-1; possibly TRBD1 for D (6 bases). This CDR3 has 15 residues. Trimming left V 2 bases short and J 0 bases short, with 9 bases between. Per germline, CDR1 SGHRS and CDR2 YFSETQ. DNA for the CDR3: TGCGCCAGCAGCTTACAGGGCAGCTCCTACAATGAGCAGTTCTTC. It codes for CASSLQGSSYNEQFF.

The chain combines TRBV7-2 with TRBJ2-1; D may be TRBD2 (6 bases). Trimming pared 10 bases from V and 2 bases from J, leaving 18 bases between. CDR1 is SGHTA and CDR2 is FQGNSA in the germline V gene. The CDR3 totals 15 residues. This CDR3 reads CATKQPGSTYNEQFF. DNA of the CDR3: TGTGCCACCAAACAACCCGGGAGTACCTACAATGAGCAGTTCTTC.

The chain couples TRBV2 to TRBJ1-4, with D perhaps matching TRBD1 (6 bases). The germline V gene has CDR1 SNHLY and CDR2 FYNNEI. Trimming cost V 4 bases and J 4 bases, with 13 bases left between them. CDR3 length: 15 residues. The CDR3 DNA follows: TGTGCCAGCAGTGTTCAGACAGGTCTTAATGAAAAACTGTTTTTT. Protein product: CASSVQTGLNEKLFF.

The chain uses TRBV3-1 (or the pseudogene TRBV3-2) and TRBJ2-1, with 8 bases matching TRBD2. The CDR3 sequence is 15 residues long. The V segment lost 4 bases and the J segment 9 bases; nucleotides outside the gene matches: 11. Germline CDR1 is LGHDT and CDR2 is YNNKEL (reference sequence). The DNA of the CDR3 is TGTGCCAGCAGCCCTCAGGGGCTAGCGGGTCTTGAGCAGTTCTTC. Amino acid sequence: CASSPQGLAGLEQFF.

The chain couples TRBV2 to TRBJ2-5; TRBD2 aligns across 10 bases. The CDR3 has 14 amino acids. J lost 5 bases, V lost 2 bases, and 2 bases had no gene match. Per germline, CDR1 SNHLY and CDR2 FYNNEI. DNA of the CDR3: TGTGCCAGCAGTGAAAGTAGCGGGAGGGAGACCCAGTACTTC. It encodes CASSESSGRETQYF.

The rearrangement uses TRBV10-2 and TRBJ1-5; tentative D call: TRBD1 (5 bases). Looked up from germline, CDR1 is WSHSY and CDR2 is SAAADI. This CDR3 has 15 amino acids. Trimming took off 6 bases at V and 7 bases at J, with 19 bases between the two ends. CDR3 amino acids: CASSLGPASGQPQHF. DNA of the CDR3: TGCGCCAGCAGCCTGGGACCGGCCTCGGGGCAGCCCCAGCATTTT.

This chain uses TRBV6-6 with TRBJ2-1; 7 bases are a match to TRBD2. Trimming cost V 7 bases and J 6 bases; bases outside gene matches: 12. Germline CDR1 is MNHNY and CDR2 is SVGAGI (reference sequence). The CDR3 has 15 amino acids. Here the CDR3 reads CASIPPGGSRNEQFF. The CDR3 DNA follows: TGTGCCAGCATCCCGCCGGGGGGAAGTCGCAATGAGCAGTTCTTC.

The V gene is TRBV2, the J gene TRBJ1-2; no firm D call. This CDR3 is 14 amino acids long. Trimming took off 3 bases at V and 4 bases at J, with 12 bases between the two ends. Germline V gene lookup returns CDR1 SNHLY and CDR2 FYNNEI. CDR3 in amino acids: CASSDITAIYGYTF. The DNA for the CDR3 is TGTGCCAGCAGTGACATAACAGCCATCTATGGCTACACCTTC.

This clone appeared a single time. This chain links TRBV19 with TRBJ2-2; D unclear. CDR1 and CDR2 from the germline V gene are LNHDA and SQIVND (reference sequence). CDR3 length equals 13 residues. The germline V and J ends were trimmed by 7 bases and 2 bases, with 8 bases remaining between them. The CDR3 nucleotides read TGTGCCAGTACCCTTTCCAACACCGGGGAGCTGTTTTTT. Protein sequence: CASTLSNTGELFF. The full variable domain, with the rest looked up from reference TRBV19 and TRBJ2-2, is DGGITQSPKYLFRKEGQNVTLSCEQNLNHDAMYWYRQDPGQGLRLIYYSQIVNDFQKGDIAEGYSVSREKKESFPLTVTSAQKNPTAFYLCASTLSNTGELFFGEGSRLTVL.

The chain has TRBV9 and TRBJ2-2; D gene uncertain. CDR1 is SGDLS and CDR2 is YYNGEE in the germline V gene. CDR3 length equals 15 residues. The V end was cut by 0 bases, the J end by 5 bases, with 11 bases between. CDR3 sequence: CASSVDRDMTGELFF. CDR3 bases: TGTGCCAGCAGCGTAGATAGGGATATGACCGGGGAGCTGTTTTTT.

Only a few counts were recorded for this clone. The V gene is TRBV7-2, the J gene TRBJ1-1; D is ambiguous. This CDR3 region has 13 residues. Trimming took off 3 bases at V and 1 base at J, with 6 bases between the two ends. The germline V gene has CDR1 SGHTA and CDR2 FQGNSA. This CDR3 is CASSFTWNTEAFF. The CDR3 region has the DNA TGTGCCAGCAGCTTCACCTGGAACACTGAAGCTTTCTTT.

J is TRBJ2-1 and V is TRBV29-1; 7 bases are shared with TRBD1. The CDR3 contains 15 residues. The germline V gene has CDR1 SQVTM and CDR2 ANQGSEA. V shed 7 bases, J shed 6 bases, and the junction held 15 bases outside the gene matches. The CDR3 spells CSAHYKGAGSNEQFF. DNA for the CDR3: TGCAGCGCCCACTATAAGGGGGCAGGGAGCAATGAGCAGTTCTTC.

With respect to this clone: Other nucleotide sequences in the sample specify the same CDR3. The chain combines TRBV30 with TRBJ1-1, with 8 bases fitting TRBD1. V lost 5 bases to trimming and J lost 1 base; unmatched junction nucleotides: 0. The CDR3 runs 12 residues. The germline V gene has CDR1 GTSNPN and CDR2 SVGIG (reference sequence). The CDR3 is CAWDRGNTEAFF. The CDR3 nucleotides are TGTGCCTGGGACAGGGGGAACACTGAAGCTTTCTTT.

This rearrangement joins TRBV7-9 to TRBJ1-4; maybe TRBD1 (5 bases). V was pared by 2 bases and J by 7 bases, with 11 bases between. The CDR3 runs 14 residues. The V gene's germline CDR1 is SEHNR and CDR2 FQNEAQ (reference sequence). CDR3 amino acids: CASSLSIGTEKLFF. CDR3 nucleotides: TGTGCCAGCAGCTTAAGTATTGGGACTGAAAAACTGTTTTTT.

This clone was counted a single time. CDR3 coding DNA: TGTGCCAGCAGCTTTGGCGCCGGAGCCTTGAATGAAAAACTGTTTTTT. Translating it yields CASSFGAGALNEKLFF. The gene calls are TRBV7-9 and TRBJ1-4; D unresolved. This CDR3 contains 16 residues. Trimming removed 3 bases from V and 5 bases from J, with 16 bases in between. Per the germline V gene, CDR1 is SEHNR and CDR2 is FQNEAQ (reference sequence).